The next 6 T cell receptor beta chains were all read from a single sample in a study of T cell responses to AZD1222 COVID-19 vaccine. TCRdb keeps only in-frame clones here, not all; method: immunoSEQ multiplex PCR. The repertoire holds tens of thousands of clones, with 80% to 90% as singletons. Sequenced here: peripheral blood, sampled on day 0 of AZD1222 vaccination. Receptors originate from an adult in good health.

The genes are TRBV30 and TRBJ1-2; 7 bases match TRBD1. J lost 5 bases, V lost 5 bases, and 14 bases had no gene match. CDR3 length: 15 residues. Germline CDR1 is GTSNPN and CDR2 is SVGIG (reference sequence). This chain's CDR3 is CAWSRQGGGTYGYTF. The CDR3 DNA is TGTGCCTGGTCGAGACAGGGAGGGGGAACATATGGCTACACCTTC.

The chain couples TRBV13 to TRBJ2-7; 7 bases line up with TRBD2. The J segment lost 3 bases and the V segment lost 6 bases, leaving 8 bases of the junction unmatched. Germline assignment: CDR1 PRHDT and CDR2 FYEKMQ (reference sequence). This CDR3 comprises 14 residues. As DNA, the CDR3 is TGTGCCAGCAGTTATTCCGGGACTAACTACGAGCAGTACTTC. It codes for CASSYSGTNYEQYF. The full variable domain, its missing parts supplied by reference TRBV13 and TRBJ2-7, is AAGVIQSPRHLIKEKRETATLKCYPIPRHDTVYWYQQGPGQDPQFLISFYEKMQSDKGSIPDRFSAQQFSDYHSELNMSSLELGDSALYFCASSYSGTNYEQYFGPGTRLTVT.

The chain combines TRBV11-3 with TRBJ2-3; 10 nucleotides match TRBD1. Germline V gene sequence: CDR1 SGHNT, CDR2 YENEEA. V lost 4 bases to trimming and J lost 7 bases; unmatched junction nucleotides: 11. CDR3 length: 16 residues. CDR3: CASSSRGGQGIHTQYF. For the CDR3, the DNA is TGTGCCAGCAGCTCCAGGGGGGGACAGGGGATACATACGCAGTATTTT.

This chain uses TRBV19 with TRBJ1-3; D remains ambiguous. Trimming removed 7 bases from V and 0 bases from J, with 10 bases in between. Looked up from germline, CDR1 is LNHDA and CDR2 is SQIVND (reference sequence). The CDR3 has 14 residues. The CDR3 region has the DNA TGTGCCAGTATCGACTCTAGCTCTGGAAACACCATATATTTT. It encodes CASIDSSSGNTIYF.

V and J are TRBV3-1 (or the pseudogene TRBV3-2) and TRBJ1-2; 7 bases fit TRBD1. Germline loops: CDR1 LGHDT, CDR2 YNNKEL (reference sequence). The CDR3 runs 15 residues. The junction had 9 bases not matched to a gene; V was cut back by 4 bases and J by 4 bases. The CDR3 DNA sequence: TGTGCCAGCAGCCGTACCACGACAGGGTTCTATGGCTACACCTTC. Translating it yields CASSRTTTGFYGYTF.

The chain employs TRBV12-3 or TRBV12-4 and TRBJ2-3; no firm D call. This CDR3 comprises 13 residues. Trimming cost V 7 bases and J 3 bases, with 11 bases left between them. The CDR3 bases are TGTGCCAGCACCTCCTTGGTGACAGATACGCAGTATTTT. Translating gives CASTSLVTDTQYF.